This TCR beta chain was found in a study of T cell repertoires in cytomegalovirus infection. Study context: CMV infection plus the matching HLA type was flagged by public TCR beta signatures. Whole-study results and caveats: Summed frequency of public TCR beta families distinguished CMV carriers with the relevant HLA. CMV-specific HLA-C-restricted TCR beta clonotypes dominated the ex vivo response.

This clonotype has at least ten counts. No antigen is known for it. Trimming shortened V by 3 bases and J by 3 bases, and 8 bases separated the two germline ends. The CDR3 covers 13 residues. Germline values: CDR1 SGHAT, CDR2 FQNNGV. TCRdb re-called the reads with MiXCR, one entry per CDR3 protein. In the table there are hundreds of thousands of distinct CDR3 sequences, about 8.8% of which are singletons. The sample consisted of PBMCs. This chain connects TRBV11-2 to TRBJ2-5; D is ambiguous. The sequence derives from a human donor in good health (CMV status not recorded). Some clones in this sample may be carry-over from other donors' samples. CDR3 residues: CASSLVNKETQYF. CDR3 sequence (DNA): TGTGCCAGCAGCTTGGTGAATAAAGAGACCCAGTACTTC.